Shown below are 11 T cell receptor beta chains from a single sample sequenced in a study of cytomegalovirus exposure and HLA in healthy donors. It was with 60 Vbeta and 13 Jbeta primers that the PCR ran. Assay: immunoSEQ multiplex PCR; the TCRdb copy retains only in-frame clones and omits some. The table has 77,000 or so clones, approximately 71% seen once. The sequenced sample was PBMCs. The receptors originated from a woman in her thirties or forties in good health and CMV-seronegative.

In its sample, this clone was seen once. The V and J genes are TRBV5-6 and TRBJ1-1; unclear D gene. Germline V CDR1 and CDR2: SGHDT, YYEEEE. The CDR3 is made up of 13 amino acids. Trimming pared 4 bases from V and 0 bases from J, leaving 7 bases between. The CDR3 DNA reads TGTGCCAGCAGCGTGCGGGTGAACACTGAAGCTTTCTTT. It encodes CASSVRVNTEAFF.

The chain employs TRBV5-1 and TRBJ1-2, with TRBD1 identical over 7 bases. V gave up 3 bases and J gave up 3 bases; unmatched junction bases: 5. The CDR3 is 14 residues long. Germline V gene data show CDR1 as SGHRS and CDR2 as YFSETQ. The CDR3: CASSSWDSDYGYTF. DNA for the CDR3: TGCGCCAGCAGCTCGTGGGACAGTGACTATGGCTACACCTTC. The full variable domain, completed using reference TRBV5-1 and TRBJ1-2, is KAGVTQTPRYLIKTRGQQVTLSCSPISGHRSVSWYQQTPGQGLQFLFEYFSETQRNKGNFPGRFSGRQFSNSRSEMNVSTLELGDSALYLCASSSWDSDYGYTFGSGTRLTVV.

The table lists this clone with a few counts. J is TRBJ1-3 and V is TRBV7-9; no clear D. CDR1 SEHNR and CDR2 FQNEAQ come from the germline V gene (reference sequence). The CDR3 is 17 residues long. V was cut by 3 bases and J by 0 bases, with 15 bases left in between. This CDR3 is CASSFPRDVISGNTIYF. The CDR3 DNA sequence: TGTGCCAGCAGCTTCCCGCGGGATGTTATCTCTGGAAACACCATATATTTT.

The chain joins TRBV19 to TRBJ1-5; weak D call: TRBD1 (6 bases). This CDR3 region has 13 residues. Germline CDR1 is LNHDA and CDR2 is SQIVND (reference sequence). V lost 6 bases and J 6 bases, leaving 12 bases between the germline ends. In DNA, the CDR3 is TGTGCCAGTAGAACGAGGGGGTTTCAGCCCCAGCATTTT. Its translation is CASRTRGFQPQHF.

CDR3 sequence: CASSPVPREGAGANVLTF. The CDR3 DNA reads TGTGCCAGCTCCCCTGTCCCCAGGGAGGGAGCTGGGGCCAACGTCCTGACTTTC. V usage is TRBV18 and J usage is TRBJ2-6; 7 bases map to TRBD2. This CDR3 contains 18 residues. Germline V gene lookup returns CDR1 KGHSH and CDR2 LQKENI. V shed 6 bases and J 2 bases; nucleotides not matched to a gene: 13.

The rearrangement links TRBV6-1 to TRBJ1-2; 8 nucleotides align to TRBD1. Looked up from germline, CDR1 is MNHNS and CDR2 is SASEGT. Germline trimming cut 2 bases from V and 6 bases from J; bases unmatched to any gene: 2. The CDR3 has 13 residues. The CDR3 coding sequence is TGTGCCAGCAGTGAAACGACAGGGGATGGCTACACCTTC. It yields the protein CASSETTGDGYTF.

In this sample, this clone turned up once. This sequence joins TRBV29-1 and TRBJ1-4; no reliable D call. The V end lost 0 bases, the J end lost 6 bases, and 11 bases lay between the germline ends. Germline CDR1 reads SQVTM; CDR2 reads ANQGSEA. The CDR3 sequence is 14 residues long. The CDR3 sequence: CSVEDRGYDEKLFF. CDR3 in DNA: TGCAGCGTTGAAGATCGAGGGTACGATGAAAAACTGTTTTTT.

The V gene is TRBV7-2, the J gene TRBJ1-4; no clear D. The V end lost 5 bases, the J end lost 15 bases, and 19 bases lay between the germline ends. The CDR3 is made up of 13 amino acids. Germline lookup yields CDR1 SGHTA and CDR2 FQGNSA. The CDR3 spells CASSRLAGTDLFF. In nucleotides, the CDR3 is TGTGCCAGCAGCCGTCTTGCAGGAACAGATTTGTTTTTT. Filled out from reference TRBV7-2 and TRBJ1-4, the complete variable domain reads GAGVSQSPSNKVTEKGKDVELRCDPISGHTALYWYRQSLGQGLEFLIYFQGNSAPDKSGLPSDRFSAERTGGSVSTLTIQRTQQEDSAVYLCASSRLAGTDLFFGSGTQLSVL.

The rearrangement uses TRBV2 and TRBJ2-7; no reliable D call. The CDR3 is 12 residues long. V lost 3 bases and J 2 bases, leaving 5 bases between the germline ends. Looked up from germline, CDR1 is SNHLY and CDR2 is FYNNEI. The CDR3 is CASSDITYEQYF. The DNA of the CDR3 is TGTGCCAGCAGTGACATCACCTACGAGCAGTACTTC.

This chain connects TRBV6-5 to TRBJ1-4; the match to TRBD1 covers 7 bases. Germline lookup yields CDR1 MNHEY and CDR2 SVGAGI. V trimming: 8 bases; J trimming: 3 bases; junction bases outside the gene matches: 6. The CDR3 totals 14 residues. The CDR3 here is CASSRQGPNEKLFF. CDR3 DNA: TGTGCCAGCTCGAGACAGGGACCTAATGAAAAACTGTTTTTT.

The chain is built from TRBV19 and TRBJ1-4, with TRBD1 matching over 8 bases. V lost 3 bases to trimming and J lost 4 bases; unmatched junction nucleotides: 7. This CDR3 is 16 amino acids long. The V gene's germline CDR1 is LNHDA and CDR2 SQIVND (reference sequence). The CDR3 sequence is CASSMGGQGGNEKLFF. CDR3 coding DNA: TGTGCCAGTAGTATGGGAGGACAGGGAGGTAATGAAAAACTGTTTTTT.